The TCR beta chain under discussion was sequenced for a study of OX40 agonist ivuxolimab in advanced cancers. Overall study context: Patients in the trial were receiving intravenous ivuxolimab every 2 weeks, at doses of 0.01 to 10 mg/kg. Patients assigned to dose escalation were diagnosed with hepatocellular carcinoma, melanoma, renal cell or head and neck cancer. Whole-study findings and limits: The study found among the lowest clonal expansion in partial responders at 0.1-3.0 mg/kg. Circulating CD4+ and CD8+ T cells showed clonal expansion by week 6 at 0.1 to 3.0 mg/kg.

Repertoires were generated with immunoSEQ multiplex PCR, while TCRdb's copy carries only in-frame clones and drops some. The sample comprises fewer than 75,000 clones, roughly 90% of which are singletons, and roughly 0.67% rests with the top ten. The CDR3 extends over 13 amino acids. Germline CDR1 reads SEHNR; CDR2 reads FQNEAQ (reference sequence). V dropped 1 base and J dropped 7 bases, with 10 bases sitting between them. Comment on this clone: What it binds is not known.

The sample was CD4+ or CD8+ T cells sorted from blood, taken in a trial of the OX40 agonist ivuxolimab. The genes are TRBV7-9 and TRBJ1-2; D unclear. The clonotype originates from an adult with an advanced solid tumor such as melanoma, head and neck, liver or kidney cancer. CDR3: CASSLETFGGYTF. CDR3 bases: TGTGCCAGCAGCTTAGAGACATTTGGTGGCTACACCTTC.